What follows is one T cell receptor (beta chain) and its context. The sample comes from a study of blood T cell repertoires in COVID-19. Generated by immunoSEQ multiplex PCR, the TCRdb table keeps only in-frame clones and is missing some. This table has 250,000 to 300,000 clones, roughly nine tenths appearing once. Recovered Cohort 3 donors showed two negative PCRs, clearance, or symptom resolution. The CDR3 spans 15 residues. The germline V gene encodes CDR1 LGHNA and CDR2 YNFKEQ. V lost 2 bases and J lost 5, with 13 bases in between. Sequenced sample: PBMCs or T cells enriched from blood (not recorded which). The J gene is TRBJ1-5, the V gene TRBV4-2; no clear D. The sequence came from a woman aged 60-75 years who had recovered from COVID-19. CDR3 region: CASSQSYAEYQPQHF. CDR3 bases: TGTGCCAGCAGCCAATCATATGCGGAATATCAGCCCCAGCATTTT.